The sequence of this T cell receptor (beta chain) was determined in a study of T-cell reconstitution after alpha-beta-depleted transplantation in children. Whole-study results and caveats: Several hundred rapidly expanded clones from non-depleted graft cells reportedly supplied alpha-beta T cells about two months post-transplant. The authors attributed T-cell counts and diversity one year after transplant mostly to newly produced T cells.

This clonotype was seen more than once but under ten times. Its antigen is not identified. Researchers prepared the TCRbeta library using unique molecular identifiers, the study reports. MiXCR, run by TCRdb on the PCR reads, gives a single entry per CDR3 protein. This sample has some 350,000 distinct CDR3 sequences, with around 15% found just once. The TCR was taken from a male patient between 2 and 15 years old who had a stem cell transplant for acute lymphoblastic leukemia, so the T cells may come from the graft donor. The source material was PBMCs, mostly from graft donor cells, sampled 360 days after TCRalphabeta/CD19-depleted stem cell transplant.

CDR3 sequence (DNA): TGTGCCAGCAGCCCGGATAGCAGTGCCCGCCTCCACTTT. Its translation: CASSPDSSARLHF. This chain links TRBV12-3 or TRBV12-4 with TRBJ1-6; no reliable D call. Trimming took 6 bases from V and 15 from J, leaving 18 bases between them. The length of the CDR3 is 13 residues.